This T cell receptor beta chain appears in the sequencing data of a study of T cells in Graves' hyperthyroidism and ophthalmopathy. General study findings and limits: Blood also held most thyroid clonotypes expanded beyond 0.001.

This clonotype was recorded at least ten times. Its target is unknown. From RNA transcripts, TCR beta CDR3 regions were amplified. When the TCR CDR3 underwent first-round RT-PCR, the HTBI primer set was used. TCRdb re-called the multiplex PCR reads through MiXCR, storing one row per CDR3 protein. The sample lists hundreds of thousands of distinct CDR3 sequences, approximately 13% occurring once. Germline values: CDR1 MDHEN, CDR2 SYDVKM. The CDR3 is 13 amino acids. Trimming cost V 5 bases and J 6 bases, with 13 bases left between them. Uncontrolled infection, other autoimmune disease, pregnancy or lactation barred patients from enrollment. Diagnoses were established using clinical symptoms, serum thyroxine and TRAb, thyroid ultrasound and orbital computed tomography.

Specimen: blood. This chain uses TRBV28 with TRBJ1-1; maybe TRBD1 (5 bases). This TCR was recovered from a middle-aged woman with Graves' ophthalmopathy. CDR3 sequence reads: CASSRRGESEAFF. The CDR3 region has the DNA TGTGCCAGCAGTAGGAGAGGGGAATCTGAAGCTTTCTTT.